Below are 23 T cell receptor beta chains sequenced from a single sample in a study of cytomegalovirus exposure and HLA in healthy donors. Measured with immunoSEQ multiplex PCR; TCRdb has only the in-frame clones, and not every one. This table has roughly 140,000 clones, just over 90% appearing once. Sequenced: PBMCs. Receptors originate from a young man in good health and CMV-seronegative.

This chain links TRBV14 with TRBJ2-5, with 14 nucleotides matching TRBD2. Germline V gives CDR1 SGHDN, CDR2 FVKESK. CDR3 size: 15 residues. J lost 4 bases, V lost 4 bases, and 2 bases had no gene match. CDR3: CASSPGLAGVETQYF. In DNA, the CDR3 is TGTGCCAGCAGCCCGGGACTAGCGGGGGTAGAGACCCAGTACTTC.

V usage is TRBV7-7 and J usage is TRBJ2-4; D uncertain. Trimming pared 1 base from V and 16 bases from J, leaving 20 bases between. Germline V gene data show CDR1 as SSHAT and CDR2 as FNYEAQ (reference sequence). There are 14 residues in the CDR3. In DNA form, the CDR3 reads TGTGCCAGCAGCTTAGAGGCAGGAAAACCCCATTGCTACTTC. This gives the protein CASSLEAGKPHCYF.

V usage is TRBV30 and J usage is TRBJ2-7; 12 nucleotides line up with TRBD1. Germline lookup yields CDR1 GTSNPN and CDR2 SVGIG (reference sequence). This CDR3 region has 13 residues. V gave up 3 bases and J gave up 6 bases; unmatched junction bases: 3. For the CDR3, the DNA is TGTGCCTGGAGGGGACAGGGGGCTGGCGAGCAGTACGTC. It encodes CAWRGQGAGEQYV.

This clone was picked up a small number of times. The genes are TRBV6-1 and TRBJ1-4; D might be TRBD1 (6 bases). With 2 bases removed from V and 7 bases from J, the gap between germline ends came to 14 bases. CDR1 and CDR2 from the germline V gene are MNHNS and SASEGT. CDR3 length equals 15 residues. The chain's CDR3 is CASSEPGRGSEKLFF. The DNA for the CDR3 is TGTGCCAGCAGTGAACCTGGCAGGGGTAGTGAAAAACTGTTTTTT.

The sample holds a few counts of this clone. This chain uses TRBV5-1 with TRBJ2-2; 8 bases are shared with TRBD1. The V and J ends lost 7 bases and 1 base, in that order; junction bases with no gene match: 0. Per the germline V gene, CDR1 is SGHRS and CDR2 is YFSETQ. There are 13 residues in the CDR3. The DNA of the CDR3 is TGCGCCAGCGGGACAGGGAACACCGGGGAGCTGTTTTTT. Translating gives CASGTGNTGELFF.

The CDR3 spells CASSMAGAPTDTQYF. Written as DNA, the CDR3 is TGTGCCAGCAGTATGGCGGGGGCACCCACAGATACGCAGTATTTT. The genes are TRBV25-1 and TRBJ2-3; weak D call: TRBD2 (7 bases). Germline CDR1 MGHDK, CDR2 SYGVNS. The V end was cut by 5 bases, the J end by 2 bases, with 14 bases between. The CDR3 length is 15 residues.

The V gene is TRBV6-5, the J gene TRBJ1-1; unclear D gene. V was shortened by 3 bases and J by 8 bases, with 13 bases between the two germline ends. Germline loops: CDR1 MNHEY, CDR2 SVGAGI. CDR3 length: 13 residues. In nucleotides, the CDR3 is TGTGCCAGCAGTTATCGGTATGCGCGAGAAGCTTTCTTT. This codes for CASSYRYAREAFF.

The rearrangement uses TRBV9 and TRBJ2-1; 9 nucleotides align to TRBD2. The CDR3 covers 17 residues. After removal of 0 bases from V and 3 bases from J, the junction contained 7 bases not matched to a gene. From germline, CDR1 is SGDLS and CDR2 YYNGEE. CDR3 DNA sequence: TGTGCCAGCAGCGTAGTGAGTAGCGGGGGTATCTACAATGAGCAGTTCTTC. Translated: CASSVVSSGGIYNEQFF.

The chain is built from TRBV6-5 and TRBJ2-1; 8 bases line up with TRBD2. Per germline, CDR1 MNHEY and CDR2 SVGAGI. After removal of 5 bases from V and 8 bases from J, the junction contained 5 bases not matched to a gene. This CDR3 spans 13 amino acids. The CDR3 region has the DNA TGTGCCAGCAGTCCCGACGGGGGGGATGAGCAGTTCTTC. Its translation: CASSPDGGDEQFF.

The chain has TRBV5-1 and TRBJ2-7, with TRBD2 identical over 7 bases. This CDR3 comprises 18 residues. Germline CDR1 and CDR2: SGHRS and YFSETQ. J was trimmed by 5 bases and V by 3 bases; bases with no gene match: 20. The CDR3 DNA follows: TGCGCCAGCAGCTCTTTACCGGGAGGCCCTCGTTTTACCCACGAGCAGTACTTC. Translated: CASSSLPGGPRFTHEQYF.

This chain connects TRBV7-9 to TRBJ1-2, with a tentative D call TRBD1 (5 bases). From germline, CDR1 is SEHNR and CDR2 FQNEAQ (reference sequence). CDR3 size: 14 residues. The ends were cut back, 3 bases at V and 5 bases at J, with 13 bases in the middle. The CDR3 loop reads CASSLLTVSYGYTF. In DNA, the CDR3 is TGTGCCAGCAGCTTGTTGACAGTGTCGTATGGCTACACCTTC. The full variable domain, its missing parts supplied by reference TRBV7-9 and TRBJ1-2, is DTGVSQNPRHKITKRGQNVTFRCDPISEHNRLYWYRQTLGQGPEFLTYFQNEAQLEKSRLLSDRFSAERPKGSFSTLEIQRTEQGDSAMYLCASSLLTVSYGYTFGSGTRLTVV.

This rearrangement joins TRBV9 to TRBJ1-3; TRBD1 matches at 7 bases. Trimming took 0 bases from V and 2 from J; bases not matched to a gene: 8. There are 17 residues in the CDR3. Germline assignment: CDR1 SGDLS and CDR2 YYNGEE. The CDR3 spells CASSVAAGGFPGNTIYF. The CDR3 nucleotides read TGTGCCAGCAGCGTAGCGGCAGGGGGGTTTCCTGGAAACACCATATATTTT.

The V gene is TRBV2, the J gene TRBJ2-4; tentative D call: TRBD2 (6 bases). CDR1 and CDR2 from the germline V gene are SNHLY and FYNNEI. Between the trimmed V and J ends, which lost 0 bases and 0 bases, there was a span of 12 bases. CDR3 length: 17 residues. The CDR3 here is CASSEAGAGQAKNIQYF. In DNA form, the CDR3 reads TGTGCCAGCAGTGAAGCGGGAGCGGGCCAAGCCAAAAACATTCAGTACTTC.

CDR3 nucleotide sequence: TGTGCCAGCAGTGAACGCCGCGGGGTAGATACGCAGTATTTT. It is translated as CASSERRGVDTQYF. The chain has TRBV2 and TRBJ2-3; maybe TRBD2 (6 bases). The V end was cut by 2 bases, the J end by 5 bases, with 11 bases between. This CDR3 has 14 amino acids. Germline V gene sequence: CDR1 SNHLY, CDR2 FYNNEI.

The chain has TRBV9 and TRBJ1-5, with 10 bases identical to TRBD1. The CDR3 is 16 amino acids. Germline trimming cut 0 bases from V and 7 bases from J; bases unmatched to any gene: 7. Germline lookup yields CDR1 SGDLS and CDR2 YYNGEE. As DNA, the CDR3 is TGTGCCAGCAGCGTAGAAGACAGGGGGCGCGAGCAGCCCCAGCATTTT. The encoded protein is CASSVEDRGREQPQHF.

The chain combines TRBV5-3 with TRBJ2-7, with 9 bases aligning to TRBD1. TRBV5-3 is placed among ORFs of uncertain function. This CDR3 has 20 amino acids. The J segment lost 3 bases and the V segment lost 4 bases, leaving 23 bases of the junction unmatched. CDR3 bases: TGTGCCAGAAGCCCCTCGCCCCCCGGGACAGGGATCCCACTAGGCTACGAGCAGTACTTC. Amino acid sequence: CARSPSPPGTGIPLGYEQYF.

The V gene is TRBV5-6, the J gene TRBJ2-1; weak D call: TRBD2 (6 bases). Germline values: CDR1 SGHDT, CDR2 YYEEEE. CDR3 length equals 13 residues. The V end lost 3 bases, the J end lost 7 bases, and 11 bases lay between the germline ends. The CDR3 region is CASSWGVRNEQFF. CDR3 in DNA: TGTGCCAGCAGCTGGGGGGTTCGGAATGAGCAGTTCTTC.

The chain carries TRBV11-2 and TRBJ2-7; 9 nucleotides align to TRBD2. CDR1 and CDR2 (germline): SGHAT, FQNNGV. This CDR3 is 18 amino acids long. Trimming cost V 6 bases and J 0 bases; bases outside gene matches: 15. The CDR3 protein is CASSPGTSKPTYSYEQYF. The CDR3 bases are TGTGCCAGCAGTCCCGGGACTAGCAAACCGACTTACTCCTACGAGCAGTACTTC.

The chain is built from TRBV7-8 and TRBJ2-7; TRBD2 agrees at 8 bases. Germline-derived CDR1 and CDR2 are SGHVS and FQNEAQ. The CDR3 covers 15 residues. V lost 1 base, J lost 4 bases, and 6 bases stayed unmatched. DNA for the CDR3: TGTGCCAGCAGCTTAGGGGCGGGAGGCCTATACGAGCAGTACGTC. This codes for CASSLGAGGLYEQYV.

The V gene is TRBV5-4, the J gene TRBJ1-1, with a weak D call TRBD1 (6 bases). Germline V gene sequence: CDR1 SGHNT, CDR2 YYREEE (reference sequence). With 4 bases removed from V and 1 base from J, the gap between germline ends came to 14 bases. The CDR3 is made up of 15 amino acids. CDR3 coding DNA: TGTGCCAGCAGCCCAGGGTCCAGGGGGAACACTGAAGCTTTCTTT. It translates to CASSPGSRGNTEAFF.

This chain uses TRBV10-3 with TRBJ2-1; tentative D call: TRBD2 (5 bases). V lost 4 bases and J 9 bases, leaving 22 bases between the germline ends. Looked up from germline, CDR1 is ENHRY and CDR2 is SYGVKD. There are 16 residues in the CDR3. The CDR3 sequence is CAISATTLLDLSEQFF. CDR3 nucleotide sequence: TGTGCCATCAGTGCCACGACTCTACTAGATCTGAGTGAGCAGTTCTTC.

CDR3 residues: CAWSAYIPGTGANVLTF. CDR3 DNA sequence: TGTGCCTGGAGTGCCTACATTCCAGGGACAGGGGCCAACGTCCTGACTTTC. The rearrangement links TRBV30 to TRBJ2-6; weak D call: TRBD1 (6 bases). Germline lookup yields CDR1 GTSNPN and CDR2 SVGIG (reference sequence). This CDR3 contains 17 residues. V was cut by 1 base and J by 4 bases, with 17 bases left in between. Combining the CDR3 with reference TRBV30 and TRBJ2-6 gives the whole variable domain SQTIHQWPATLVQPVGSPLSLECTVEGTSNPNLYWYRQAAGRGLQLLFYSVGIGQISSEVPQNLSASRPQDRQFILSSKKLLLSDSGFYLCAWSAYIPGTGANVLTFGAGSRLTVL.

Turning to this clone: Other DNA sequences from this sample encode an identical CDR3 as well. The chain couples TRBV11-2 to TRBJ2-7; no definite D call. CDR3 length: 12 residues. CDR1 is SGHAT, CDR2 FQNNGV, per germline. Trimming took off 0 bases at V and 4 bases at J, with 4 bases between the two ends. Written as DNA, the CDR3 is TGTGCCAGCAGCTTAGATCGGTACGAGCAGTACTTC. Translation gives CASSLDRYEQYF.